The 23 T cell receptor beta chains reported below all come from one sample, sequenced in a study of glioma-infiltrating T cells after dendritic cell vaccination. Measured with immunoSEQ multiplex PCR; TCRdb has only the in-frame clones, and not every one. The sample contains 93,000 or so clones, roughly three quarters of which appear only once. The material sequenced was blood, taken before dendritic cell vaccination. The receptors here all came from a human donor with glioblastoma.

The chain combines TRBV30 with TRBJ1-2; the match to TRBD1 covers 7 bases. This CDR3 contains 16 residues. The ends lost 2 bases at V and 1 base at J; junction bases unmatched: 10. The germline gives CDR1 GTSNPN, CDR2 SVGIG (reference sequence). The CDR3 DNA is TGTGCCTGGAGTCCCTTTTGGACAGGTTATAACTATGGCTACACCTTC. Translating gives CAWSPFWTGYNYGYTF.

The rearrangement uses TRBV5-1 and TRBJ2-5; 9 bases agree with TRBD1. CDR3 length: 15 residues. CDR1 SGHRS and CDR2 YFSETQ come from the germline V gene. The V segment lost 2 bases and the J segment 2 bases; nucleotides outside the gene matches: 4. CDR3 protein: CASSFGDRAQETQYF. The DNA of the CDR3 is TGCGCCAGCAGCTTCGGGGACAGGGCTCAAGAGACCCAGTACTTC. Using reference TRBV5-1 and TRBJ2-5 for the parts outside the CDR3, the full variable domain is KAGVTQTPRYLIKTRGQQVTLSCSPISGHRSVSWYQQTPGQGLQFLFEYFSETQRNKGNFPGRFSGRQFSNSRSEMNVSTLELGDSALYLCASSFGDRAQETQYFGPGTRLLVL.

The chain combines TRBV20-1 with TRBJ1-1, with unresolved D. Trimming took off 3 bases at V and 1 base at J, with 3 bases between the two ends. Per germline, CDR1 DFQATT and CDR2 SNEGSKA (reference sequence). CDR3 length: 11 amino acids. DNA of the CDR3: TGCAGTGCTAGTAAGAACACTGAAGCTTTCTTT. Protein product: CSASKNTEAFF.

The gene calls are TRBV5-1 and TRBJ2-5; a weak D match, TRBD1 (6 bases). The J call is uncertain, as TRBJ2-7 better fits the DNA end. Germline CDR1 reads SGHRS; CDR2 reads YFSETQ. This CDR3 spans 15 amino acids. CDR3 protein: CASSLGYGQIYEQYF. In DNA form, the CDR3 reads TGCGCCAGCAGCTTGGGTTATGGACAGATCTACGAGCAGTACTTC.

This clone was observed a single time. The rearrangement links TRBV18 to TRBJ1-6, with 7 bases identical to TRBD1. The germline CDR1 and CDR2 sequences are KGHSH and LQKENI. The CDR3 contains 15 residues. V was clipped by 3 bases and J by 3 bases; unmatched bases: 2. Here the CDR3 reads CASSPRGVYNSPLHF. In nucleotides, the CDR3 is TGTGCCAGCTCACCCAGGGGGGTCTATAATTCACCCCTCCACTTT.

This clone was detected a few times. The chain carries TRBV6-6 and TRBJ1-1; 7 positions agree with TRBD1. CDR3 size: 16 residues. Trimming at V came to 2 bases and at J to 1 base, leaving 7 bases not matched to a gene. Germline values: CDR1 MNHNY, CDR2 SVGAGI (reference sequence). Here the CDR3 reads CASSYLPGGQNTEAFF. CDR3 in DNA: TGTGCCAGCAGTTACCTCCCAGGGGGGCAGAACACTGAAGCTTTCTTT.

The V call is TRBV30, the J call TRBJ1-4; no reliable D call. The V end lost 5 bases, the J end lost 6 bases, and 7 bases lay between the germline ends. The CDR3 length is 11 residues. The germline V gene encodes CDR1 GTSNPN and CDR2 SVGIG (reference sequence). The CDR3 protein is CAWDRDEKLFF. The CDR3 DNA reads as TGTGCCTGGGACCGGGATGAAAAACTGTTTTTT.

V is TRBV5-1 and J is TRBJ1-1, with a tentative D call TRBD1 (5 bases). The CDR3 has 17 residues. Trimming cost V 1 base and J 1 base, with 17 bases left between them. Germline V gene lookup returns CDR1 SGHRS and CDR2 YFSETQ. CDR3 sequence (DNA): TGCGCCAGCAGCTTGATTGAATGGACGGACAAGAACACTGAAGCTTTCTTT. Translated, it gives CASSLIEWTDKNTEAFF.

The sample holds one count of this clone. This chain connects TRBV6-5 to TRBJ2-3; 9 bases fit TRBD1. The CDR3 extends over 15 amino acids. Germline CDR1 reads MNHEY; CDR2 reads SVGAGI. After removal of 6 bases from V and 6 bases from J, the junction contained 10 bases not matched to a gene. In nucleotides, the CDR3 is TGTGCCAGCAGCCTAGACAGGGGGTTATCTGATACGCAGTATTTT. Protein: CASSLDRGLSDTQYF.

The chain carries TRBV2 and TRBJ2-7; TRBD2 aligns across 8 bases. Unmatched junction bases numbered 7, after V lost 3 bases and J lost 6 bases. Germline V gene sequence: CDR1 SNHLY, CDR2 FYNNEI. The CDR3 has 14 amino acids. CDR3 DNA: TGTGCCAGCAGTGAGCGGGAGGCCAGTCTCGAGCAGTACTTC. Residues: CASSEREASLEQYF.

J is TRBJ1-5 and V is TRBV4-1, with D maybe TRBD1 (6 bases). Trimming took 2 bases from V and 7 from J, leaving 12 bases between them. The CDR3 runs 14 residues. Germline CDR1 and CDR2: MGHRA and YSYEKL. CDR3 in DNA: TGCGCCAGCAGCCAAAAGACAGGCGGCCAGCCCCAGCATTTT. Its protein product is CASSQKTGGQPQHF.

This rearrangement joins TRBV11-3 to TRBJ2-7; 9 nucleotides agree with TRBD1. The ends lost 3 bases at V and 3 bases at J; junction bases unmatched: 12. The CDR3 covers 17 residues. CDR1 and CDR2 from the germline V gene are SGHNT and YENEEA. The CDR3 loop reads CASSLGPGQGEFYEQYF. CDR3 DNA: TGTGCCAGCAGCTTGGGCCCGGGACAGGGAGAGTTCTACGAGCAGTACTTC.

This chain uses TRBV2 with TRBJ2-7; D gene uncertain. This CDR3 comprises 14 residues. Germline values: CDR1 SNHLY, CDR2 FYNNEI. The germline V and J ends were trimmed by 6 bases and 1 base, with 13 bases remaining between them. CDR3 bases: TGTGCCAGCAGGGCAGAGGTGGGTTCCTACGAGCAGTACTTC. Amino acid sequence: CASRAEVGSYEQYF.

The J gene is TRBJ1-1, the V gene TRBV27; possibly TRBD1 for D (6 bases). CDR1 and CDR2 from the germline V gene are MNHEY and SMNVEV (reference sequence). The CDR3 has 14 amino acids. Trimming took 5 bases from V and 3 from J, leaving 13 bases between them. CDR3 in DNA: TGTGCCAGCAGTCCGACAGGTTCTTACACTGAAGCTTTCTTT. Protein product: CASSPTGSYTEAFF.

The CDR3 loop is CASSLYTTDTQYF. CDR3 sequence (DNA): TGTGCCAGCAGTTTATACACCACAGATACGCAGTATTTT. The rearrangement joins TRBV27 to TRBJ2-3; D gene ambiguous. The length of the CDR3 is 13 residues. Germline CDR1 and CDR2: MNHEY and SMNVEV (reference sequence). V lost 1 base and J lost 2, with 4 bases in between.

The sample holds a few counts of this clone. The CDR3 reads CASSYGTIPDTQYF. In DNA form, the CDR3 reads TGCGCCAGCAGCTACGGGACTATTCCAGATACGCAGTATTTT. This sequence joins TRBV5-1 and TRBJ2-3, with TRBD2 matching over 7 bases. CDR3 length: 14 amino acids. CDR1 is SGHRS, CDR2 YFSETQ, per germline. V shed 3 bases and J 4 bases; nucleotides not matched to a gene: 5.

V usage is TRBV5-1 and J usage is TRBJ2-7, with 10 positions matching TRBD1. Germline-derived CDR1 and CDR2 are SGHRS and YFSETQ. V lost 4 bases to trimming and J lost 1 base; unmatched junction nucleotides: 5. CDR3 length: 15 residues. The CDR3 sequence: CASSEGQGGSYEQYF. CDR3 nucleotide sequence: TGCGCCAGCAGCGAAGGACAGGGGGGGTCCTACGAGCAGTACTTC.

The chain combines TRBV6-5 with TRBJ2-5, with a tentative D call TRBD2 (6 bases). V gave up 9 bases and J gave up 0 bases, with 17 bases separating them. Germline CDR1 and CDR2: MNHEY and SVGAGI. The CDR3 is made up of 15 amino acids. CDR3 loop: CASVRGIAYQETQYF. The CDR3, as DNA: TGTGCCAGTGTACGCGGGATAGCATACCAAGAGACCCAGTACTTC.

The chain is built from TRBV6-6 and TRBJ2-3; D remains unclear. V lost 5 bases to trimming and J lost 4 bases, with 7 bases between them. In germline, CDR1 is MNHNY, CDR2 SVGAGI (reference sequence). The CDR3 totals 12 residues. The CDR3 bases are TGTGCCAGCAGTCAGAATCCAGATACGCAGTATTTT. It specifies CASSQNPDTQYF.

This chain links TRBV18 with TRBJ1-6, with a possible D match to TRBD1 (6 bases). Germline assignment: CDR1 KGHSH and CDR2 LQKENI. CDR3 length equals 13 residues. Trimming shortened V by 5 bases and J by 10 bases, and 12 bases separated the two germline ends. DNA for the CDR3: TGTGCCAGCTCAGCAGGGGCTCAATCACCCCTCCACTTT. Translating it yields CASSAGAQSPLHF.

The chain couples TRBV20-1 to TRBJ2-2; D possibly corresponds to TRBD2 (5 bases). The CDR3 has 11 residues. V gave up 5 bases and J gave up 8 bases, with 9 bases separating them. The germline gives CDR1 DFQATT, CDR2 SNEGSKA (reference sequence). The CDR3: CSAWTSGELFF. The CDR3 DNA follows: TGCAGTGCTTGGACTTCTGGGGAGCTGTTTTTT.

The chain has TRBV4-2 and TRBJ2-7; 8 nucleotides align to TRBD2. Looked up from germline, CDR1 is LGHNA and CDR2 is YNFKEQ. The V segment lost 5 bases and the J segment 4 bases; nucleotides outside the gene matches: 10. CDR3 size: 15 residues. In DNA, the CDR3 is TGTGCCAGCAGCATGGCGGGGGGCTCCCCGTACGAGCAGTACTTC. Protein product: CASSMAGGSPYEQYF.

The sample holds a few counts of this clone. The chain employs TRBV4-1 and TRBJ2-1; possible D gene TRBD2, 5 bases. The germline V gene encodes CDR1 MGHRA and CDR2 YSYEKL. There are 14 residues in the CDR3. Between the trimmed V and J ends, which lost 1 base and 8 bases, there was a span of 12 bases. CDR3 in amino acids: CASSQVLASDEQFF. In DNA form, the CDR3 reads TGCGCCAGCAGCCAAGTCCTAGCATCTGATGAGCAGTTCTTC.